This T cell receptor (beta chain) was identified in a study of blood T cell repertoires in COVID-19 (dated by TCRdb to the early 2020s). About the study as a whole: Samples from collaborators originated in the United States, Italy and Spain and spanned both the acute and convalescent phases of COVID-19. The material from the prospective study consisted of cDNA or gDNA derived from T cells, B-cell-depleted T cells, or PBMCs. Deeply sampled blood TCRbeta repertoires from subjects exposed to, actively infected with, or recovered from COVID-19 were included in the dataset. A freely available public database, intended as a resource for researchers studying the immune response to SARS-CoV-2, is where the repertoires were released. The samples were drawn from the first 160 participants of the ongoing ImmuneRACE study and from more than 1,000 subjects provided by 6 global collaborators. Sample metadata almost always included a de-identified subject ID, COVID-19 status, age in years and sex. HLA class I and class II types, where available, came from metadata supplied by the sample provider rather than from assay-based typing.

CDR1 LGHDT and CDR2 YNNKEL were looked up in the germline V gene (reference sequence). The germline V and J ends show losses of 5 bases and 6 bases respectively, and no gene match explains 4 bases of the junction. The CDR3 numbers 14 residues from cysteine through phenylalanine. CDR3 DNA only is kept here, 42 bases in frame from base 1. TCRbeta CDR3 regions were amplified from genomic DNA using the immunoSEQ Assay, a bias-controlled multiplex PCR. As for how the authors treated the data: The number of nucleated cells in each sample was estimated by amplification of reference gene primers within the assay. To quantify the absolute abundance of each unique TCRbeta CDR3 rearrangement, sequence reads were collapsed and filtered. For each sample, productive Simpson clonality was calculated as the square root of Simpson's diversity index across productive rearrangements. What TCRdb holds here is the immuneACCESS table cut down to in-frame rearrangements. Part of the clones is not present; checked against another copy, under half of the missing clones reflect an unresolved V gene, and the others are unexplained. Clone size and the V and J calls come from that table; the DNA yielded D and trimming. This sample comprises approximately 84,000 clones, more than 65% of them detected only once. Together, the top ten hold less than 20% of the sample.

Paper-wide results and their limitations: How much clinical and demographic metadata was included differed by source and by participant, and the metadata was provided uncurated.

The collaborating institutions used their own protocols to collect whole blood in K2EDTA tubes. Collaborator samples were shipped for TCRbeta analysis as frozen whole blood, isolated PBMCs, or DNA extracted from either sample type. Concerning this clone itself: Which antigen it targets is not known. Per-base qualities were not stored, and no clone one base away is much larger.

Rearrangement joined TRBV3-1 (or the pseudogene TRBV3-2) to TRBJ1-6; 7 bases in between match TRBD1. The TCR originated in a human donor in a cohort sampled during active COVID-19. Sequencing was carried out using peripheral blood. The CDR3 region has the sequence CASSYRDSNSPLHF. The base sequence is TGTGCCAGCAGCTACCGGGACAGTAATTCACCCCTCCACTTT.